These 21 T cell receptor beta chains came from one sample sequenced in a study of T cell responses to AZD1222 COVID-19 vaccine (dated by TCRdb to about 2021). The receptor library was made with the immunoSEQ multiplex PCR assay. In its TCRdb copy, this immuneACCESS table keeps in-frame sequences only and misses some clones. Where compared with another copy, unresolved V genes explain less than half of these, and the others have no known cause. For this sample there are some 87,000 clones; around 91% appear just once. The ten largest clones represent around 5% of the sample. Reading the label with the study, this specimen's time point is: baseline before first vaccination. The treatment or condition tag for this specimen amounts to: meningococcal conjugate vaccine given as trial control. The sample in question was peripheral blood, obtained on day 0 of MenACWY control vaccination. The receptor source for this set is an adult in good health.

The V and J genes are TRBV19 and TRBJ2-2; TRBD1 aligns across 11 bases. The J segment lost 6 bases and the V segment lost 5 bases, leaving 2 bases of the junction unmatched. This CDR3 region has 14 residues. The germline gives CDR1 LNHDA, CDR2 SQIVND (reference sequence). CDR3 residues: CASSLDRGPGELFF. In DNA form, the CDR3 reads TGTGCCAGTAGTCTGGACAGGGGGCCCGGGGAGCTGTTTTTT.

V and J are TRBV4-2 and TRBJ1-4; tentative D call: TRBD1 (6 bases). CDR1 is LGHNA and CDR2 is YNFKEQ in the germline V gene. The CDR3 sequence is 14 residues long. Trimming took 4 bases from V and 5 from J, leaving 11 bases between them. CDR3 residues: CASSRAGGNEKLFF. DNA of the CDR3: TGTGCCAGCAGCCGCGCGGGGGGCAATGAAAAACTGTTTTTT.

V usage is TRBV28 and J usage is TRBJ1-1; no definite D call. Deletions cut 2 bases from V and 5 bases from J, with 18 bases between. Germline loops: CDR1 MDHEN, CDR2 SYDVKM. The CDR3 is 16 amino acids. In DNA form, the CDR3 reads TGTGCCAGCAGTTTAGAGGCAGGACCCCGGGTAACTGAAGCTTTCTTT. Its protein product is CASSLEAGPRVTEAFF.

The rearrangement uses TRBV5-4 and TRBJ1-1; D is ambiguous. V was cut by 0 bases and J by 0 bases, with 9 bases left in between. From germline, CDR1 is SGHNT and CDR2 YYREEE (reference sequence). The CDR3 totals 15 residues. The CDR3 coding sequence is TGTGCCAGCAGCTTGGCCGCGGCCATGAACACTGAAGCTTTCTTT. It yields the protein CASSLAAAMNTEAFF.

This rearrangement joins TRBV28 to TRBJ1-2, with D perhaps matching TRBD1 (5 bases). The CDR3 loop spans 14 amino acids. V was shortened by 10 bases and J by 1 base, with 16 bases between the two germline ends. The V gene's germline CDR1 is MDHEN and CDR2 SYDVKM. The CDR3 is CATDSGSYNYGYTF. Here the CDR3 DNA reads TGTGCCACCGACTCAGGGTCTTATAACTATGGCTACACCTTC.

Written as DNA, the CDR3 is TGTGCCAGCAGTTTAGCCCTTGGCACAGATACGCAGTATTTT. Protein sequence: CASSLALGTDTQYF. J is TRBJ2-3 and V is TRBV25-1; D unresolved. Germline V CDR1 and CDR2: MGHDK, SYGVNS. The CDR3 has 14 amino acids. Between the trimmed V and J ends, which lost 5 bases and 1 base, there was a span of 10 bases.

The chain uses TRBV18 and TRBJ2-5; D gene uncertain. The CDR3 is 12 residues long. CDR1 and CDR2 (germline): KGHSH, LQKENI. The V end was cut by 2 bases, the J end by 4 bases, with 5 bases between. This CDR3 reads CASSPARETQYF. In nucleotides, the CDR3 is TGTGCCAGCTCACCAGCCCGAGAGACCCAGTACTTC.

The rearrangement links TRBV27 to TRBJ2-5; D unclear. Per the germline V gene, CDR1 is MNHEY and CDR2 is SMNVEV (reference sequence). V dropped 0 bases and J dropped 1 base, with 9 bases sitting between them. The CDR3 extends over 15 amino acids. In nucleotides, the CDR3 is TGTGCCAGCAGTTTATCTCGGCAAGTCCAAGAGACCCAGTACTTC. Translating gives CASSLSRQVQETQYF.

J is TRBJ1-1 and V is TRBV28; perhaps TRBD1 as D (6 bases). Germline values: CDR1 MDHEN, CDR2 SYDVKM. Trimming removed 4 bases from V and 7 bases from J, with 16 bases in between. CDR3 size: 14 residues. The DNA for the CDR3 is TGTGCCAGCAGTTCCCCGCAGGGGTACAATGAAGCTTTCTTT. Residues: CASSSPQGYNEAFF.

This clone was detected only once. The rearrangement uses TRBV7-2 and TRBJ1-1, with TRBD1 matching over 9 bases. Looked up from germline, CDR1 is SGHTA and CDR2 is FQGNSA. The CDR3 sequence is 14 residues long. V was pared by 5 bases and J by 3 bases, with 4 bases of the junction left unmatched. The DNA of the CDR3 is TGTGCCAGCAGCCTCAGACAGGGGGACACTGAAGCTTTCTTT. It translates to CASSLRQGDTEAFF.

The gene calls are TRBV28 and TRBJ1-4, with TRBD1 as a possible D gene (5 bases). V shed 8 bases and J shed 4 bases, with 11 bases lying between them. The CDR3 covers 13 residues. The germline CDR1 and CDR2 sequences are MDHEN and SYDVKM. The CDR3 reads CASLGDFNEKLFF. The CDR3 region has the DNA TGTGCCAGCCTGGGGGACTTTAATGAAAAACTGTTTTTT.

This chain uses TRBV28 with TRBJ1-1; a weak D match, TRBD1 (5 bases). CDR3 length: 14 residues. V was cut by 5 bases and J by 4 bases, with 14 bases left in between. Germline lookup yields CDR1 MDHEN and CDR2 SYDVKM. CDR3 protein: CASSPRVQGTEAFF. The CDR3, as DNA: TGTGCCAGCAGTCCCAGGGTCCAGGGCACTGAAGCTTTCTTT.

In its sample, this clone was seen once. This chain connects TRBV29-1 to TRBJ1-5, with D possibly TRBD1 on 6 matching bases. Germline CDR1 SQVTM, CDR2 ANQGSEA. This CDR3 is built from 13 residues. The V gene lost 7 bases and the J gene lost 1 base, with 11 bases spanning the gap. The chain's CDR3 is CSAIGQSNQPQHF. CDR3 bases: TGCAGCGCGATCGGACAGAGCAATCAGCCCCAGCATTTT.

The V call is TRBV5-1, the J call TRBJ2-3; D is possibly TRBD1 or TRBD2 (5 bases each). With 0 bases removed from V and 11 bases from J, the gap between germline ends came to 16 bases. The CDR3 has 14 amino acids. The V gene's germline CDR1 is SGHRS and CDR2 YFSETQ. Written as DNA, the CDR3 is TGCGCCAGCAGCTTGGGGGGGTCTCTTAGAGGGCAGTATTTT. Protein product: CASSLGGSLRGQYF.

This rearrangement joins TRBV7-9 to TRBJ2-5; possible D gene TRBD1, 5 bases. Germline values: CDR1 SEHNR, CDR2 FQNEAQ (reference sequence). V was cut by 1 base and J by 2 bases, with 14 bases left in between. This CDR3 comprises 16 residues. The chain's CDR3 is CASSLGPGIGQETQYF. CDR3 sequence (DNA): TGTGCCAGCAGCTTAGGCCCAGGGATCGGGCAAGAGACCCAGTACTTC.

The rearrangement uses TRBV10-2 and TRBJ1-2, with D hard to call. This CDR3 comprises 13 residues. Trimming shortened V by 3 bases and J by 8 bases, and 13 bases separated the two germline ends. Germline V gives CDR1 WSHSY, CDR2 SAAADI. The CDR3 sequence is CASSDGVPRGYTF. Written as DNA, the CDR3 is TGCGCCAGCAGTGACGGTGTGCCCCGGGGCTACACCTTC.

The chain combines TRBV7-9 with TRBJ2-1, with D possibly matching TRBD1 (5 bases). The CDR3 covers 14 residues. V lost 5 bases and J 5 bases, leaving 13 bases between the germline ends. Germline V gene lookup returns CDR1 SEHNR and CDR2 FQNEAQ (reference sequence). The CDR3 bases are TGTGCCAGCAGCCTAGGGGTGGTCCACAATGAGCAGTTCTTC. As protein: CASSLGVVHNEQFF.

The chain recombines TRBV9 with TRBJ1-3, with TRBD1 as a possible D gene (5 bases). V was cut by 4 bases and J by 0 bases, with 17 bases left in between. This CDR3 is built from 17 residues. The germline CDR1 and CDR2 sequences are SGDLS and YYNGEE. The CDR3 sequence: CASSTRAGPSSGNTIYF. CDR3 in DNA: TGTGCCAGCAGCACGAGGGCGGGACCGAGCTCTGGAAACACCATATATTTT.

The gene calls are TRBV11-2 and TRBJ2-7; D is ambiguous. This CDR3 is 14 amino acids long. Germline-derived CDR1 and CDR2 are SGHAT and FQNNGV. Trimming took off 5 bases at V and 4 bases at J, with 15 bases between the two ends. The CDR3 loop reads CASSPNGPLYEQYF. The CDR3 DNA sequence: TGTGCCAGCAGCCCGAATGGACCTTTATACGAGCAGTACTTC.

The V and J genes are TRBV2 and TRBJ2-1, with D possibly matching TRBD1 (5 bases). Per germline, CDR1 SNHLY and CDR2 FYNNEI. This CDR3 is built from 15 residues. The V and J ends lost 5 bases and 5 bases respectively, with 16 bases between them. The CDR3 reads CASSWQGIVDNEQFF. CDR3 coding DNA: TGTGCCAGCAGTTGGCAGGGTATTGTGGACAATGAGCAGTTCTTC.

The chain has TRBV24-1 and TRBJ2-3; D is unresolved. Deletions cut 5 bases from V and 1 base from J, with 15 bases between. The CDR3 totals 16 residues. Germline CDR1 reads KGHDR; CDR2 reads SFDVKD. CDR3 residues: CATSGQGRHGTDTQYF. CDR3 nucleotide sequence: TGTGCCACCAGTGGACAAGGACGGCACGGCACAGATACGCAGTATTTT.